This TCR beta chain was identified during a study of blood T cell repertoires in COVID-19. For the study at large: Some COVID-19 samples were acute and others convalescent; all came from the United States, Italy and Spain. T cells, B-cell-depleted T cells, or PBMCs supplied cDNA or gDNA.

Germline V gene sequence: CDR1 SQVTM, CDR2 ANQGSEA. This CDR3 contains 14 residues. The ends lost 6 bases at V and 1 base at J; junction bases unmatched: 4. This clone occurred once. Under the authors' procedure: Amplifying reference gene primers gave estimates of nucleated cell counts. Some clones are missing from TCRdb's copy, which holds only in-frame ones; the method was immunoSEQ multiplex PCR. From that table come the V and J calls and clone size; the DNA was used to work out D and trimming. Among roughly 18,000 clones listed, approximately 85% were seen once. This sequence originates from a man aged 80 or over with acute or convalescent COVID-19. Sequencing used peripheral blood. V usage is TRBV29-1 and J usage is TRBJ2-2; 8 positions match TRBD1. The CDR3 sequence is CSVDGTGNTGELFF. In DNA form, the CDR3 reads TGCAGCGTGGACGGGACAGGGAACACCGGGGAGCTGTTTTTT.